The rows below give T cell receptor beta chains drawn from one sample of a study of blood T cell repertoires in COVID-19. The table came from immunoSEQ multiplex PCR; TCRdb's copy has only in-frame clones and leaves some out. The sample includes tens of thousands of clones, about 85% of them seen just once. Sequencing was done on a sample of peripheral blood. Receptor source: a human donor in a cohort sampled during active COVID-19. Both conserved end residues are part of each CDR3. Fields, in order: V gene, D gene, clone size, J gene, CDR3 DNA, CDR3 protein. A D gene is named only where the DNA matches it firmly. Where a row states a size, it is once, few, many or the class of an expanded clone; other rows omit it.

>TRBV2|NA|NA|TRBJ2-1
TGTGCCCTCCGGTTGGGGAGCTACAATGAGCAGTTCTTC
CALRLGSYNEQFF
>TRBV5-4|TRBD2|NA|TRBJ2-3
TGTGCCAGCAGCTTAGCGGGGGACTCGATAGATACGCAGTATTTT
CASSLAGDSIDTQYF
>TRBV27|NA|NA|TRBJ2-1
TGTGCCAGCAGTTTATTTGCTAGAAAACAGCAGTTCTTC
CASSLFARKQQFF
>TRBV2|NA|NA|TRBJ2-7
TGTGCCAGCACCCTGAGTGGGGTAGGGGCCTACGAGCAGTACTTC
CASTLSGVGAYEQYF
>TRBV7-9|NA|NA|TRBJ2-3
TGTGCCAGCAGCGGCGGAATCGGAAGCACAGATACGCAGTATTTT
CASSGGIGSTDTQYF
>TRBV19|NA|NA|TRBJ1-1
TGTGCCAGTAGGCCCGTTGGGAGGGGAAGTAAAGCTTTCTTT
CASRPVGRGSKAFF
>TRBV6-1|NA|NA|TRBJ1-1
TGTGCCAGCAGTGAAACTTTCGGCAGGGCGAAGTCGGACAGAGCTTTCTTT
CASSETFGRAKSDRAFF
>TRBV7-8|NA|NA|TRBJ1-6
TGTGCCAGCAGCTTAGGTCGACCAGGCCCCATTATGTCTTCACCCCTCCACTTT
CASSLGRPGPIMSSPLHF
>TRBV4-1|NA|once|TRBJ2-7
TGCGCCAGCAGCCCAAGACTGGCGGACGAGCAGTACTTC
CASSPRLADEQYF
>TRBV5-6|NA|NA|TRBJ2-3
TGTGCCAGCAGCTGGGACTCGGGGGTAGCAGATACGCAGTATTTT
CASSWDSGVADTQYF
>TRBV6-6|NA|NA|TRBJ2-3
TGTGCCAGCAGTTACTCGCCCTCGGGTCCAGATACGCAGTATTTT
CASSYSPSGPDTQYF
>TRBV9|NA|NA|TRBJ1-1
TGTGCCAGCAGCGTAGATGGGGGGAGCACTGAAGCTTTCTTT
CASSVDGGSTEAFF
>TRBV7-8|NA|NA|TRBJ1-2
TGTGCCAGCAGCCCTAGGGGACTCTCCTATGGCTACACCTTC
CASSPRGLSYGYTF
>TRBV28|TRBD1|NA|TRBJ1-5
TGTGCCAGCACCCGGGACAGGGGTTGGTGGCCCCAGCATTTT
CASTRDRGWWPQHF
>TRBV10-3|NA|NA|TRBJ1-5
TGTGCCATCAGTGAGGACATTGCGACTCAGCCCCAGCATTTT
CAISEDIATQPQHF
>TRBV28|TRBD1|NA|TRBJ2-4
TGTGCCAGCAGAGCGACAGGGCAGAAAAACATTCAGTACTTC
CASRATGQKNIQYF
>TRBV14|TRBD1|NA|TRBJ1-2
TGTGCCAGCAGCCAAGACCCCACGGGACAGGGAATGAACTATGGCTACACCTTC
CASSQDPTGQGMNYGYTF
>TRBV7-2|NA|NA|TRBJ1-1
TGTGCCAGCAGCTTACAGGGTTGGAACACTGAAGCTTTCTTT
CASSLQGWNTEAFF
>TRBV19|NA|once|TRBJ1-1
TGTGCCAGTAGTCCCTGGACCGGAGGGATGAACACTGAAGCTTTCTTT
CASSPWTGGMNTEAFF
>TRBV28|NA|NA|TRBJ2-2
TGTGCCAGCAGTTTATCGGGTGCCAACACCGGGGAGCTGTTTTTT
CASSLSGANTGELFF
>TRBV7-9|NA|NA|TRBJ2-1
TGTGCCAGCAGAGAAGACCGGGACAATGAGCAGTTCTTC
CASREDRDNEQFF
>TRBV6-2/TRBV6-3|NA|NA|TRBJ1-1
TGTGCCAGCAGTTACTCGAAGAGGTTGACGAGGACTGAAGCTTTCTTT
CASSYSKRLTRTEAFF
>TRBV5-4|NA|NA|TRBJ2-2
TGTGCCAGCAGCTTTCGCGCCGGGGAGCTGTTTTTT
CASSFRAGELFF
>TRBV19|TRBD2|NA|TRBJ2-3
TGTGCCAGTAGTCACCTAGCGGGAGACCTCACAGATACGCAGTATTTT
CASSHLAGDLTDTQYF
>TRBV18|TRBD1|NA|TRBJ2-7
TGTGCCAGCTCACCTGGGACAGGGTCCTACGAGCAGTACTTC
CASSPGTGSYEQYF
>TRBV4-1|TRBD1|NA|TRBJ1-5
TGCGCCAGCAGCCTCGACAGGGGGCCCGGAAATCAGCCCCAGCATTTT
CASSLDRGPGNQPQHF
>TRBV29-1|TRBD1|NA|TRBJ2-7
TGCAGCGTTACACCGGGACAGCCTTCCTACGAGCAGTACTTC
CSVTPGQPSYEQYF
>TRBV7-9|NA|once|TRBJ2-3
TGTGCCAGCAGCTCAGTCCTGGCGAGGGCAGATACGCAGTATTTT
CASSSVLARADTQYF
>TRBV7-2|TRBD1|NA|TRBJ2-5
TGTGCCAGCAGCAGGGACAGGGGGGCTGAGACCCAGTACTTC
CASSRDRGAETQYF
>TRBV24-1|TRBD2|NA|TRBJ2-1
TGTGCCACCAGTGATCCCCACGAAATCAGCGGGGGGGATCATGAGCAGTTCTTC
CATSDPHEISGGDHEQFF
>TRBV9|NA|NA|TRBJ2-2
TGTGCCAGCAGCGTAGCTGCGAACACCGGGGAGCTGTTTTTT
CASSVAANTGELFF
>TRBV30|TRBD1|few|TRBJ1-1
TGTGCCTGGGGACAGGGGGCTACTGAAGCTTTCTTT
CAWGQGATEAFF
>TRBV9|TRBD2|NA|TRBJ2-3
TGTGCCAGCAGCTTCAATTCACTAGCGGGGGGTAACACAGATACGCAGTATTTT
CASSFNSLAGGNTDTQYF
>TRBV19|TRBD1|NA|TRBJ1-2
TGTGCCAGTACTCCGGACAGGACATTTTATGGCTACACCTTC
CASTPDRTFYGYTF
>TRBV18|NA|NA|TRBJ1-5
TGTGCCAGCTCACCACCTGCAGGTTCACCCTATCAGCCCCAGCATTTT
CASSPPAGSPYQPQHF
>TRBV28|NA|NA|TRBJ2-5
TGTGCCAGCAGTTTAACTAGGTCCCAAGAGACCCAGTACTTC
CASSLTRSQETQYF
>TRBV6-4|NA|NA|TRBJ2-2
TGTGCCAGCAGTGTGGGGGGAAATACCGGGGAGCTGTTTTTT
CASSVGGNTGELFF
>TRBV14|NA|NA|TRBJ2-1
TGTGCCAGCAGCATAACCCTCTCTAGGTTCGAGCAGTTCTTC
CASSITLSRFEQFF
>TRBV7-9|TRBD1|NA|TRBJ1-1
TGTGCCAGCAGCTCAAACCGGGACAGGGGGCTTCGGACTGAAGCTTTCTTT
CASSSNRDRGLRTEAFF
>TRBV4-1|TRBD2|NA|TRBJ2-1
TGCGCCAGCAGCCAAGTGGTGGGGGCCCAGCGGGGGGGCTACAATGAGCAGTTCTTC
CASSQVVGAQRGGYNEQFF
>TRBV6-6|NA|NA|TRBJ2-7
TGTGCCAGCAGTCGAGCCCCGGGACACACCTCCTACGAGCAGTACTTC
CASSRAPGHTSYEQYF
>TRBV7-2|NA|NA|TRBJ2-1
TGTGCCAGCAGCCCGGACAGCCCCTACAATGAGCAGTTCTTC
CASSPDSPYNEQFF
>TRBV5-5|NA|few|TRBJ1-1
TGTGCCAGCAGCTTGATAAACACTGAAGCTTTCTTT
CASSLINTEAFF
>TRBV4-1|NA|NA|TRBJ2-7
TGCGCCAGCAGCCAAGTTCATCAGGGGCTCTACGAGCAGTACTTC
CASSQVHQGLYEQYF
>TRBV9|TRBD1|NA|TRBJ1-3
TGTGCCAGCAGCGTAGGACAGGGGGCTGGAAACACCATATATTTT
CASSVGQGAGNTIYF